There are many counts of the clone carrying this T cell receptor (beta chain). In germline, CDR1 is SGHAT, CDR2 FQNNGV. The germline V and J ends were trimmed by 3 bases and 7 bases, with 9 bases remaining between them. This CDR3 contains 12 residues. The data were obtained in a study of spatial heterogeneity in lung cancer. Across the whole study: For the average unique TCR and UMI combination, more than eight occurrences appeared in raw reads.

The presence of a unique molecular identifier marked each TCR cDNA molecule. TCRdb recomputed calls from the 5' RACE reads with MiXCR, one row per CDR3 protein. The data show 20,000 or so distinct CDR3 sequences, about 3% seen once. Time point: sample taken at primary tumor resection. Donors were some 72 untreated early-stage non-small cell lung cancer patients. Source: PBMCs, taken at surgery. The chain employs TRBV11-2 and TRBJ1-1; D call uncertain. The sequence came from a female donor with early-stage non-small cell lung cancer. The CDR3 reads CASSFSGNEAFF. In nucleotides, the CDR3 is TGTGCCAGCAGCTTCTCGGGGAATGAAGCTTTCTTT.